This T cell receptor (beta chain) is drawn from a study of shared clonotypes between healthy human individuals. On the study more broadly: With ages of 18 to 49, the donors were two women and a few men. Three plates each covered CD4 naive and memory; CD8 naive two, CD8 memory one. Broader study findings: Though the depth was large, rarefaction showed that sorted-subset sequencing was incomplete.

Comments on this clone: Its antigen is as yet unknown.

Original processing notes: There were no quality scores in the junction-only immunoSEQ sequences, so filtering differed. Sequenced by immunoSEQ multiplex PCR; TCRdb stores in-frame clones only, minus some. Clone size and the V and J calls come from that table; the DNA yielded D and trimming. The table has 740,000 or so clones, 55% to 85% seen once; the top ten hold roughly 2%. Trimming shortened V by 1 base and J by 4 bases, and 11 bases separated the two germline ends. Germline CDR1 reads SGHRS; CDR2 reads YFSETQ. The CDR3 spans 14 residues. This receptor was obtained from a woman in her 30s in good health. What was sequenced was memory CD4+ T cells sorted from blood. The subset: CD45RA-negative fraction. This rearrangement joins TRBV5-1 to TRBJ1-1; D unresolved. The CDR3 nucleotides are TGCGCCAGCAGCTTGCATGGGGAGGGCACTGAAGCTTTCTTT. Residues: CASSLHGEGTEAFF.